A selection of T cell receptor beta chains follows, all from one sample in a study of human T cells and chemical hapten exposure. MiXCR was run by TCRdb on the RACE reads, yielding one entry per CDR3 protein. The sample includes around 45,000 distinct CDR3 sequences, around 3.6% of them seen just once. What was sequenced was whole blood. The receptor source for this set is a human donor in good health. Some clones in this sample may be carry-over from other donors' samples. CDR3s include the opening cysteine and the closing phenylalanine or tryptophan. Each record gives: J gene, V gene, CDR3 protein.

TRBJ2-1,TRBV28,CASSFLGPINEQFF
TRBJ2-6,TRBV5-4,CASSHRTGAGANVLTF
TRBJ1-1,TRBV25-1,CASSEYFAAGGHTEAFF
TRBJ2-7,TRBV20-1,CSASNRDNYEQYF
TRBJ2-1,TRBV2,CASSATSGRAHHNEQFF
TRBJ1-5,TRBV20-1,CSARGAGSNQPQHF
TRBJ2-5,TRBV20-1,CSALGETQYF
TRBJ1-5,TRBV6-6,CASRDTSNQPQHF
TRBJ2-1,TRBV20-1,CSARDPPRGVDEQFF
TRBJ2-1,TRBV20-1,CSALSGRINNEQFF
TRBJ2-2,TRBV4-2,CASISGDTGELFF
TRBJ2-5,TRBV7-3,CASSLQPQASGGQETQYF
TRBJ2-7,TRBV11-2,CASRTTRGYEQYF
TRBJ2-3,TRBV6-4,CASSDSGRGDTQYF
TRBJ2-1,TRBV5-5,CASSLLPGEYNEQFF
TRBJ1-5,TRBV9,CASSVGQGQPQHF
TRBJ2-2,TRBV10-2,CASSNDRVGTGELFF
TRBJ2-7,TRBV18,CASSPEENRASYEQYF
TRBJ2-7,TRBV20-1,CSAGVGGRRYEQYF
TRBJ2-1,TRBV19,CASRQKRASYNEQFF
TRBJ1-2,TRBV6-5,CASSYYAVAGDLGYTF
TRBJ1-1,TRBV5-1,CASSFTGHEAFF
TRBJ2-1,TRBV11-2,CASSNSGDNEQFF
TRBJ1-1,TRBV25-1,CASSAFVGGHTEAFF
TRBJ2-7,TRBV21-1,CASSKVRAYEQYF
TRBJ1-6,TRBV5-1,CASSRDRNNSPLHF
TRBJ1-1,TRBV20-1,CSASQRNTEAFF
TRBJ2-5,TRBV6-5,CASSSTLGSQYF
TRBJ1-5,TRBV6-5,CASSYRKGGGQPQHF
TRBJ2-7,TRBV28,CASTQPLGYSYEQYF
TRBJ1-6,TRBV27,CASSLEGGPLHF
TRBJ2-2,TRBV3-1,CASSQEGDRVTGELFF
TRBJ2-3,TRBV5-1,CASHPEVDQFTDTQYF
TRBJ1-1,TRBV6-6,CASSGQRGTEAFF
TRBJ2-1,TRBV27,CASSQGTSGRNEQFF
TRBJ1-3,TRBV9,CASSVFDRDSGNTIYF
TRBJ2-7,TRBV30,CAWRYTGPHEQYF
TRBJ2-2,TRBV5-1,CASSLTSGRTGELFF
TRBJ2-7,TRBV7-6,CASSFGQNSYEQYF
TRBJ2-2,TRBV27,CASSPRRPGELFF
TRBJ2-3,TRBV28,CASSPPVGLAGGPDTQYF
TRBJ2-1,TRBV5-1,CASSLVKGTGEDNEQFF
TRBJ1-2,TRBV29-1,CTHIRSYGYTF
TRBJ2-3,TRBV5-1,CASSPLADSTDTQYF
TRBJ1-5,TRBV20-1,CSATAGVGPQHF
TRBJ2-3,TRBV6-1,CASRWALQAGGGDTQYF